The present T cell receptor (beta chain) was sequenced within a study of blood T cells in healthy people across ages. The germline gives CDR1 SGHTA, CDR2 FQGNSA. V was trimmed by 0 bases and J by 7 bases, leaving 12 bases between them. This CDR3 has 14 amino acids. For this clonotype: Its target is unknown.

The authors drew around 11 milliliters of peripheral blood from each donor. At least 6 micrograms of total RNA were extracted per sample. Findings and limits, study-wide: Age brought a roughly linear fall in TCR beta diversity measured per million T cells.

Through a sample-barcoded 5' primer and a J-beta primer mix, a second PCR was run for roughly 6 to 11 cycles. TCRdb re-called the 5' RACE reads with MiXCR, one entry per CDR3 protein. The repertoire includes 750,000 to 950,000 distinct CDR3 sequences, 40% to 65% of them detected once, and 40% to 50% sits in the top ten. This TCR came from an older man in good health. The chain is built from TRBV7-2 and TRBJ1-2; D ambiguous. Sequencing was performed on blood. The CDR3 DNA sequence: TGTGCCAGCAGCTTAGCGGTCAGAACCCCTGGCTACACCTTC. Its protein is CASSLAVRTPGYTF. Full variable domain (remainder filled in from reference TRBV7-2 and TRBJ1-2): GAGVSQSPSNKVTEKGKDVELRCDPISGHTALYWYRQSLGQGLEFLIYFQGNSAPDKSGLPSDRFSAERTGGSVSTLTIQRTQQEDSAVYLCASSLAVRTPGYTFGSGTRLTVV.